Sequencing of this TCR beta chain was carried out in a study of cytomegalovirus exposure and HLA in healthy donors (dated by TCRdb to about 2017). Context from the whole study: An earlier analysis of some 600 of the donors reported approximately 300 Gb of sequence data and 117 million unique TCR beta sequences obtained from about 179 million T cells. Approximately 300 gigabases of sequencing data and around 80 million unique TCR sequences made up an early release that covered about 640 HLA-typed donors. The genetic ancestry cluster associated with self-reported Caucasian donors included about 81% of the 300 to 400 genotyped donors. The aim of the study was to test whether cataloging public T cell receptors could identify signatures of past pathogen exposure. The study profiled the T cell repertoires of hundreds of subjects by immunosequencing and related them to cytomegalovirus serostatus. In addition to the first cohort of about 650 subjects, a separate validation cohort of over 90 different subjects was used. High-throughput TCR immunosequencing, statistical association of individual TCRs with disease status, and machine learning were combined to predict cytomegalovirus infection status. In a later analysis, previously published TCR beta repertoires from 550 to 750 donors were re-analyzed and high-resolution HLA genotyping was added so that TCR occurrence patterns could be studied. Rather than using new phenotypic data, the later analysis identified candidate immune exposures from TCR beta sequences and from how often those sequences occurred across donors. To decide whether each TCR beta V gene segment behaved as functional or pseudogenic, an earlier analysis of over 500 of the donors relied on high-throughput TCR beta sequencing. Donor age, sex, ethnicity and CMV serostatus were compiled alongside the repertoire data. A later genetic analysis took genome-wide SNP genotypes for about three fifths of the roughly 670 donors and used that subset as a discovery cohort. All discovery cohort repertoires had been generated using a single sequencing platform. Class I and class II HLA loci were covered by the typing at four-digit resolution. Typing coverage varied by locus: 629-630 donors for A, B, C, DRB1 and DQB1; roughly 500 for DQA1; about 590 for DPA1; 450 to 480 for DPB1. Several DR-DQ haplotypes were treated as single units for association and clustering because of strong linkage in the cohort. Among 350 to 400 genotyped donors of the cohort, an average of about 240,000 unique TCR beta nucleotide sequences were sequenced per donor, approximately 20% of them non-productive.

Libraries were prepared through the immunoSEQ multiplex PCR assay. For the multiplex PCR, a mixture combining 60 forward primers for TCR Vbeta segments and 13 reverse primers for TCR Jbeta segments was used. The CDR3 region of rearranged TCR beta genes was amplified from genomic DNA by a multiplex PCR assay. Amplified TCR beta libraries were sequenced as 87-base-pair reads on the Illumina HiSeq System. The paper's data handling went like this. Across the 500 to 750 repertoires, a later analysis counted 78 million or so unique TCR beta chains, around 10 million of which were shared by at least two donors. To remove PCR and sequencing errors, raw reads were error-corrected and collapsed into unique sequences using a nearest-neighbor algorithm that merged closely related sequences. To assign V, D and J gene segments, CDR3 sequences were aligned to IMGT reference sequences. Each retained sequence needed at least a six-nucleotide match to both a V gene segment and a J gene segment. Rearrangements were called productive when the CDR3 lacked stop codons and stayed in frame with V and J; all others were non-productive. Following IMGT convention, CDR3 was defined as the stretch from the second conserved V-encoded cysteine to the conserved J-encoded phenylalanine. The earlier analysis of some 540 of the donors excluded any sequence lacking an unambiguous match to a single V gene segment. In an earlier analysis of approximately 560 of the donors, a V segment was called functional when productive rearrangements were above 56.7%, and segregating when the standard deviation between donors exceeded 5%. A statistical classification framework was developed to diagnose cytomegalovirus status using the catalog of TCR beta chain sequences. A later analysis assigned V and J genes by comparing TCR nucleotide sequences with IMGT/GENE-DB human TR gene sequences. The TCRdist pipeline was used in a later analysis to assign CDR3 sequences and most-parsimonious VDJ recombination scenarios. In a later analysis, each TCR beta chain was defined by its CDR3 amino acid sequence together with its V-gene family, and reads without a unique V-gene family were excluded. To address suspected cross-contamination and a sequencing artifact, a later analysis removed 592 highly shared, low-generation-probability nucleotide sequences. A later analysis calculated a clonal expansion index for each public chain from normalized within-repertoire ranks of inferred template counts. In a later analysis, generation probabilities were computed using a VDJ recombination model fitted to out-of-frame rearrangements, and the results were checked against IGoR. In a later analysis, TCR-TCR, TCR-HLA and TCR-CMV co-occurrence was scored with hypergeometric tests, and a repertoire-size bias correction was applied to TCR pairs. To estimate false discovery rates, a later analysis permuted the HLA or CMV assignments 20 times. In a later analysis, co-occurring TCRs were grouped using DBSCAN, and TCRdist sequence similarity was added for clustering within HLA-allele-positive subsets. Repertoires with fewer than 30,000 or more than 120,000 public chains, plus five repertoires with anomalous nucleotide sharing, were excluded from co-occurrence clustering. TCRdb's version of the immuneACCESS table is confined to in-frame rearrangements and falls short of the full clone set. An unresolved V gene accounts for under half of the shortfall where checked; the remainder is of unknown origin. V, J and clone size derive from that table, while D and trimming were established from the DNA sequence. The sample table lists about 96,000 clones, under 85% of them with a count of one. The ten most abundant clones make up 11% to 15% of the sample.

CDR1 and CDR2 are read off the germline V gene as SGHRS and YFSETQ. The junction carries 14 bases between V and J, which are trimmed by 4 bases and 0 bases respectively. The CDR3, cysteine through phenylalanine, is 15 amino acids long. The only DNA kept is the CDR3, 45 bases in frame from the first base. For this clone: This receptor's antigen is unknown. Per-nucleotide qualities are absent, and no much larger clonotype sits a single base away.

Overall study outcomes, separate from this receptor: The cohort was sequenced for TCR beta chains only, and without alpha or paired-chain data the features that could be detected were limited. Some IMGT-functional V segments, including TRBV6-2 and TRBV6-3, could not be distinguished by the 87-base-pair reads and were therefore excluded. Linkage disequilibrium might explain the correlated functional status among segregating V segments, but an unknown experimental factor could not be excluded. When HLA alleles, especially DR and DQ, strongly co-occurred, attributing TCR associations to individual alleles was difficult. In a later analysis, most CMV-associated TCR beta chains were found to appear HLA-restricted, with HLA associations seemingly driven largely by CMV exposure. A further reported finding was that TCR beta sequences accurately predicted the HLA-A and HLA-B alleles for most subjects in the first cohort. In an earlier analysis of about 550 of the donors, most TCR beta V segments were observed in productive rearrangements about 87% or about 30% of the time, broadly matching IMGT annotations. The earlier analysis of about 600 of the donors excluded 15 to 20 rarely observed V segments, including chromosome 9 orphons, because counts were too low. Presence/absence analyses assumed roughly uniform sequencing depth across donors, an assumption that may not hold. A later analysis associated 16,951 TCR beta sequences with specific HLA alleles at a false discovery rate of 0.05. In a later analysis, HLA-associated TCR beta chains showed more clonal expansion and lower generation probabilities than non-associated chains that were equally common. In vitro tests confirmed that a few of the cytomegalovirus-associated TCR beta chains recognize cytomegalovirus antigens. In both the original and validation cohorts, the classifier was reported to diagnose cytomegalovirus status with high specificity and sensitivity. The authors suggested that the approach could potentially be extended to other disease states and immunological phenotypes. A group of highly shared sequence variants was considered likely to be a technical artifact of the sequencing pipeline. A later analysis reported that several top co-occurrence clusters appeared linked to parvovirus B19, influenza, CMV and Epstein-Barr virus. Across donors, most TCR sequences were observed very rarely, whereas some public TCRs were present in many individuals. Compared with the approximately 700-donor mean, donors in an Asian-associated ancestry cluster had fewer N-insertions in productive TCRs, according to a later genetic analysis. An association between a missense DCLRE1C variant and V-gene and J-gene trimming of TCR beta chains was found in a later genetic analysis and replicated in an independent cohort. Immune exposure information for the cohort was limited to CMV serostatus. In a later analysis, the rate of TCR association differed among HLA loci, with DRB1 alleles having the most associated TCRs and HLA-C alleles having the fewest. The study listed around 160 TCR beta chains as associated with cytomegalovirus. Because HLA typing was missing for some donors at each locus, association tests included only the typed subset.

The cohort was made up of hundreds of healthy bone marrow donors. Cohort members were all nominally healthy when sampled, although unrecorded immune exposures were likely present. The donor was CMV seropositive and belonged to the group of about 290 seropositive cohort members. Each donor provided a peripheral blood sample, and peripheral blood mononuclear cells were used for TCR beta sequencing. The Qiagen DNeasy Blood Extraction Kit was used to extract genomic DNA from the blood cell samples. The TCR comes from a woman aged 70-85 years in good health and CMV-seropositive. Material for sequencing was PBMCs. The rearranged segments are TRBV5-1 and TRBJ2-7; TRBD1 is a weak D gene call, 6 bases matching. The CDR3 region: CASSPDSLSSYEQYF. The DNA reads TGCGCCAGCAGCCCGGACAGCCTTAGCTCCTACGAGCAGTACTTC.